The source of this TCR beta chain is a study of blood T cells in healthy people across ages. Study-level findings and limits: The recorded TCR beta diversity per million T cells decreased in a roughly linear manner with age. Estimates based on one million T cells were treated as lower bounds.

The use of a sample-barcoded 5' primer and a J-beta primer mix characterized a second PCR of roughly 7 to 12 cycles. Using its own MiXCR run on the 5' RACE reads, TCRdb lists one record per CDR3 protein. The table shows hundreds of thousands of distinct CDR3 sequences, with 58% occurring only once. This clonotype was observed a single time. What it binds is not known. This CDR3 comprises 13 residues. Trimming pared 5 bases from V and 6 bases from J, leaving 14 bases between. Material for sequencing was blood. The TCR sequence derives from a man aged 25 to 40 in good health. The chain employs TRBV12-3 or TRBV12-4 and TRBJ2-7; tentative D call: TRBD1 (5 bases). CDR3 sequence (DNA): TGTGCCAGCAGTCCAGGCAGGGTTCGCGAGCAGTACTTC. It is translated as CASSPGRVREQYF.